Shown below are 23 T cell receptor beta chains from a single sample sequenced in a study of tumor-infiltrating lymphocytes in primary liver carcinoma. The researchers produced TCR beta cDNA from roughly 550 ng total RNA with a constant-region primer. Each TCR beta library was derived from three nested multiplex PCR rounds that employed slightly modified ARM-PCR. Amplification in the first two PCR rounds was performed using TRBV1-TRBV30 forward primers and a C-beta reverse primer for approximately 10 cycles each. TCRdb re-called the multiplex PCR reads with MiXCR, one entry per CDR3 protein. This sample has tens of thousands of distinct CDR3 sequences, with about three quarters found just once. From unsorted bulk tissue weighing roughly 17-31 mg, DNA and RNA were co-extracted. Sequenced sample: liver tumor tissue from sampling region 3. Documented subset: tumor region T3, left-lateral pole. These receptors came from a man aged 40-49 years with primary liver carcinoma and hepatitis B virus infection.

By frequency in the sample, this clonotype is large (0.1 to 1%). The CDR3 DNA sequence: TGCAGCGTCGAGGGTCTGGCGGGAGCTCCCAATGAGCAGTTCTTC. Protein product: CSVEGLAGAPNEQFF. The V and J genes are TRBV29-1 and TRBJ2-1, with TRBD2 matching 7 bases. The CDR3 is 15 residues long. CDR1 SQVTM and CDR2 ANQGSEA come from the germline V gene. V was clipped by 6 bases and J by 6 bases; unmatched bases: 14.

In regard to this clonotype: Sequence at one end of the junction differs from germline and may be a read error. The V gene is TRBV20-1, the J gene TRBJ2-1; D is unresolved. This CDR3 spans 9 amino acids. Per the germline V gene, CDR1 is DFQATT and CDR2 is SNEGSKA (reference sequence). The CDR3 reads CSTYNEQLF. In DNA, the CDR3 is TGCAGTACTTACAATGAGCAGTTATTC.

In the case of this clonotype: Given the absence of the conserved phenylalanine or tryptophan at the CDR3 end, a read error is likely. The rearrangement joins TRBV11-2 to TRBJ2-5; 8 bases are a match to TRBD2. The germline CDR1 and CDR2 sequences are SGHAT and FQNNGV. CDR3 length: 16 residues. The CDR3, as DNA: TGTGCCGGCAGCCAAATTCCTGGCGGGGGGAGAGAGACCCAGTACGTC. This codes for CAGSQIPGGGRETQYV.

This clonotype was found many times. A read error may account for a junction end that differs from germline. This sequence joins TRBV6-5 and TRBJ2-6, with 8 bases lining up with TRBD1. CDR3 size: 18 residues. Looked up from germline, CDR1 is MNHEY and CDR2 is SVGAGI. CDR3 loop: CAGSLWTGMKAGANVLTF. The CDR3 DNA is TGTGCCGGCAGTCTTTGGACAGGGATGAAAGCTGGGGCCAACGTCCTGACTTTC.

Concerning this clonotype: One junction end does not reproduce the germline sequence, and a read error may be involved. The rearrangement links TRBV6-6 to TRBJ2-3, with 8 nucleotides matching TRBD2. Germline CDR1 and CDR2: MNHNY and SVGAGI (reference sequence). CDR3 size: 16 residues. The CDR3 region is CAGRKGTSGRTDTQYF. CDR3 nucleotides: TGTGCCGGCAGGAAAGGAACTAGCGGCAGGACGGATACGCAGTATTTT.

The chain couples TRBV12-5 to TRBJ2-3; a weak D match, TRBD2 (5 bases). This CDR3 is built from 14 residues. The V gene lost 9 bases and the J gene lost 9 bases, with 22 bases spanning the gap. Germline assignment: CDR1 LGHNT and CDR2 FRNRAP. The CDR3 spells CARADQLGVQTQYF. CDR3 nucleotide sequence: TGTGCTAGAGCCGACCAACTAGGAGTGCAAACGCAGTATTTT. The full variable domain, rest sourced from reference TRBV12-5 and TRBJ2-3, is DARVTQTPRHKVTEMGQEVTMRCQPILGHNTVFWYRQTMMQGLELLAYFRNRAPLDDSGMPKDRFSAEMPDATLATLKIQPSEPRDSAVYFCARADQLGVQTQYFGPGTRLTVL.

With regard to this clonotype: Since no conserved phenylalanine or tryptophan closes the CDR3, a read error is the likely cause. No DNA is shown, since the ends of the CDR3 on it are uncertain; the CDR3 is the one TCRdb lists. V is TRBV6-6 and J is TRBJ2-7; the table's D gene call, TRBD1, was not cross checked with the DNA. Germline CDR1 is MNHNY and CDR2 is SVGAGI (reference sequence). Ends included, the CDR3 has 15 residues. This chain's CDR3 is CASSLGQGANYEQYS.

In regard to this clonotype: A much larger clonotype is one base distant, so this may be a read error. This rearrangement joins TRBV29-1 to TRBJ2-7; no reliable D call. CDR3 size: 14 residues. Germline V gene data show CDR1 as SQVTM and CDR2 as ANQGSEA. V was pared by 7 bases and J by 0 bases, with 16 bases between. CDR3 sequence reads: CSAWFSGSSYEQYF. The CDR3 DNA follows: TGCAGCGCCTGGTTCTCAGGCAGCTCCTACGAGCAGTACTTC.

In regard to this clonotype: At one end, the junction sequence differs from germline, possibly due to a read error. The chain carries TRBV5-1 and TRBJ2-3; D not certain. The CDR3 is 14 amino acids. Per germline, CDR1 SGHRS and CDR2 YFSETQ. CDR3 sequence (DNA): TGCACCAGCAGCATGGCACTGGGCGCAGATACGCAGTATTTT. Its protein is CTSSMALGADTQYF.

This chain connects TRBV6-5 to TRBJ2-3; D may be TRBD1 or TRBD2 (5 bases each). CDR1 MNHEY and CDR2 SVGAGI come from the germline V gene. Trimming took 9 bases from V and 6 from J, leaving 22 bases between them. This CDR3 spans 15 amino acids. In DNA, the CDR3 is TGTGCCAGAAGTCTAACAGCGGACAACCTGGATACGCAGTATTTT. Translated: CARSLTADNLDTQYF.

This chain uses TRBV12-3 or TRBV12-4 with TRBJ2-4; possibly TRBD1 or TRBD2 for D (5 bases each). V lost 2 bases and J 6 bases, leaving 23 bases between the germline ends. This CDR3 has 18 residues. CDR3 sequence reads: CASSLWGGAGIARNIQYF. The CDR3 region has the DNA TGTGCCAGCAGTTTATGGGGTGGGGCGGGCATAGCAAGAAACATTCAGTACTTC.

The sample holds a few counts of this clonotype. V usage is TRBV11-2 and J usage is TRBJ2-1; D not certain. Trimming pared 2 bases from V and 10 bases from J, leaving 15 bases between. CDR3 size: 14 residues. Germline V gene lookup returns CDR1 SGHAT and CDR2 FQNNGV. The CDR3 reads CASSLYRLISEQFF. CDR3 DNA sequence: TGTGCCAGCAGCTTATACCGGTTAATTAGCGAGCAGTTCTTC.

By share, this clonotype counts as medium-sized. The V gene is TRBV6-6, the J gene TRBJ1-5, with D perhaps matching TRBD1 (6 bases). The CDR3 runs to 16 residues. CDR1 is MNHNY and CDR2 is SVGAGI in the germline V gene (reference sequence). V dropped 3 bases and J dropped 6 bases, with 18 bases sitting between them. The CDR3 DNA is TGTGCCAGCAGTTATCCCCCGACAGGTGAGGCTCAGCCCCAGCATTTT. Translated: CASSYPPTGEAQPQHF.

This clonotype has at least ten counts. CDR3 in DNA: TGTGCCAGCAGCGGACTAGCGGGAAGTGAGCAGTTCTTC. It yields the protein CASSGLAGSEQFF. J is TRBJ2-1 and V is TRBV6-4; TRBD2 matches 12 bases. This CDR3 comprises 13 residues. Germline V CDR1 and CDR2: MRHNA, SNTAGT. Germline trimming cut 6 bases from V and 9 bases from J; bases unmatched to any gene: 3.

Regarding this clonotype: The junction departs from the called germline gene at one end, perhaps through a read error. V gene TRBV11-2 combines with J gene TRBJ2-5; 11 nucleotides match TRBD2. The germline CDR1 and CDR2 sequences are SGHAT and FQNNGV. The CDR3 is 16 residues long. The CDR3 spells CASRQTPSGGKEIQYF. CDR3 in DNA: TGTGCCAGCAGGCAGACTCCTAGCGGGGGGAAAGAGATCCAGTACTTC.

With regard to this clonotype: No conserved phenylalanine or tryptophan ends this CDR3, so it is likely a read error. Because the CDR3's place on the DNA is in doubt, the DNA is left out and the CDR3 is given as listed by TCRdb. The chain couples TRBV6-5 to TRBJ2-3; the table's D call, TRBD1, has no DNA check behind it. The CDR3 length is 15 residues, termini included. CDR1 is MNHEY and CDR2 is SVGAGI in the germline V gene. The CDR3 loop is CASSPDNSSTDTQFV.

The chain employs TRBV6-5 and TRBJ2-7; D unclear. V gave up 9 bases and J gave up 2 bases, with 14 bases separating them. The germline V gene has CDR1 MNHEY and CDR2 SVGAGI. The CDR3 is 13 residues long. CDR3 loop: CASSRSDAYEQYF. The CDR3 DNA follows: TGTGCCAGTAGCCGGTCAGATGCCTACGAGCAGTACTTC.

Remarks on this clonotype: Germline is not matched at one junction end, which may reflect a read error. The rearrangement links TRBV29-1 to TRBJ2-5; D possibly corresponds to TRBD1 (6 bases). CDR3 size: 13 residues. Germline V gene lookup returns CDR1 SQVTM and CDR2 ANQGSEA. CDR3 sequence: CGGLTQGTETQYF. The CDR3 DNA reads as TGCGGCGGGCTCACCCAGGGGACGGAGACCCAGTATTTC.

Worth noting for this clonotype: The junction departs from germline at one end; a sequencing error may be responsible. V usage is TRBV10-3 and J usage is TRBJ2-7; D may correspond to TRBD1 or TRBD2 (6 bases each). Germline V gene sequence: CDR1 ENHRY, CDR2 SYGVKD. This CDR3 has 15 residues. DNA for the CDR3: TGTGCCATCAGTAGAGACGGAGGGGGAGGCTACGAGCAGTATTTC. Encoded protein: CAISRDGGGGYEQYF.

Concerning this clonotype itself: Here the CDR3 omits its conserved ending phenylalanine or tryptophan, so a read error is the likely source. This rearrangement joins TRBV24-1 to TRBJ2-3; 8 bases line up with TRBD1. The CDR3 is made up of 13 amino acids. The germline V gene encodes CDR1 KGHDR and CDR2 SFDVKD. Trimming removed 6 bases from V and 6 bases from J; junction bases left unmatched: 4. The CDR3 reads CATSSGGRDTQYY. Here the CDR3 DNA reads TGTGCCACCAGTTCAGGGGGCAGGGATACGCAGTATTAT.

Comments on this clonotype: One end of the junction does not line up with germline, which may come from a read error. The chain recombines TRBV11-3 with TRBJ2-1; 12 bases are shared with TRBD2. The CDR3 is 18 residues long. Per germline, CDR1 SGHNT and CDR2 YENEEA. CDR3 DNA: TGCGCCAGCAGCTTACACCCCCCCGGGACTAGCGGGTTCAACGAACGGTTCTTC. Translation gives CASSLHPPGTSGFNERFF.

The J gene is TRBJ1-4, the V gene TRBV5-5, with D possibly being TRBD1 (5 bases). The CDR3 loop spans 13 amino acids. Trimming cost V 4 bases and J 6 bases, with 10 bases left between them. Germline CDR1 and CDR2: SGHKS and YYEKEE (reference sequence). The DNA for the CDR3 is TGTGCCAGCAGCCTTGTGGGGGATGAAAAACTGTTTTTT. This encodes CASSLVGDEKLFF.

Comments on this clonotype: A read error may produce the germline difference seen at one junction end. V usage is TRBV28 and J usage is TRBJ1-6, with no clear D. The CDR3 has 12 amino acids. The germline V gene encodes CDR1 MDHEN and CDR2 SYDVKM. The CDR3 loop is CASNFAGHELHF. Written as DNA, the CDR3 is TGTGCCAGCAATTTTGCAGGCCATGAGCTCCATTTT.